There are a few counts of the clone carrying this TCR beta chain. What it binds is unknown. The data belong to a study of T-cell memory formation after mild COVID-19. Using its own MiXCR run on the 5' RACE reads, TCRdb lists one record per CDR3 protein. Among 100,000 to 150,000 distinct CDR3 sequences listed, over 15% were seen once. V shed 4 bases and J shed 11 bases, with 13 bases lying between them. This CDR3 region has 12 residues. CDR1 SGHDT and CDR2 YYEEEE come from the germline V gene. Overall study results and limits: Those CD4+ clones that contracted were mainly in CM and EM (CD8+ ones in EMRA).

V is TRBV5-6 and J is TRBJ2-1; D remains unclear. Source material: PBMCs or a T cell subset sorted from them (not recorded which). The receptor was isolated from a man between 18 and 29 years old who had mild COVID-19 (a few samples of this study predate the infection). Cell type and time point are not known. The CDR3 DNA sequence: TGTGCCAGCAGCGTGCCGGAGAGCCAGCAGTTCTTC. Translation: CASSVPESQQFF.